This T cell receptor beta chain was recorded in a study of blood T cell repertoires in COVID-19. Study-level information: Researchers got acute and convalescent COVID-19 samples from the United States, Italy and Spain. Sample material is recorded as cDNA or gDNA derived from T cells, B-cell-depleted T cells, or PBMCs.

Under the authors' procedure: Using reference gene primer amplification, nucleated cell counts were estimated. Here immunoSEQ multiplex PCR was the method, and the copy in TCRdb shows in-frame clones only, minus some. V, J and clone size reflect that table, while D and trimming were determined from the DNA. The sample carries approximately 280,000 clones, around 89% recorded once. There are 16 residues in the CDR3. The trim removed 6 bases at V and 6 bases at J, leaving 12 bases unmatched. Germline V lookup: CDR1 SGHTA, CDR2 FQGNSA. The chain is built from TRBV7-2 and TRBJ2-1, with TRBD2 identical over 9 bases. The sequenced sample was peripheral blood. The sequence came from a woman aged 55-70 years with acute or convalescent COVID-19. The CDR3 here is CASRSPGLADTNEQFF. The CDR3 coding sequence is TGTGCCAGCAGATCGCCGGGACTAGCAGATACCAATGAGCAGTTCTTC.